This TCR beta chain was retrieved from a study of blood T cell repertoires in COVID-19. About the study: T cells, B-cell-depleted T cells, or PBMCs provided the cDNA or gDNA that served as material.

Per the study methods: Amplification from reference gene primers served as the basis for estimated nucleated cell counts. The protocol was immunoSEQ multiplex PCR, while the TCRdb copy is restricted to in-frame clones and leaves out a portion. That table supplies the V and J calls and clone size; D and trimming were determined from the DNA. The data contain 70,000 to 75,000 clones, about nine tenths of them seen just once; the ten biggest clones take up approximately 4.6%. Specimen: peripheral blood. The source of this sequence is a human donor in a cohort sampled during active COVID-19.

The CDR3 DNA follows: TGTGCCAGCACCCAGAGACAGGGGGCCTACGAGCAGTACTTC. It specifies CASTQRQGAYEQYF. V is TRBV3-1 (or the pseudogene TRBV3-2) and J is TRBJ2-7, with TRBD1 identical over 9 bases. The ends lost 7 bases at V and 2 bases at J; junction bases unmatched: 6. The V gene's germline CDR1 is LGHDT and CDR2 YNNKEL (reference sequence). The CDR3 is 14 residues long.